Listed here are 8 T cell receptor beta chains from one sample, sequenced in a study of T cell repertoires in cytomegalovirus infection. TCRdb called the reads again in MiXCR, with one record for every CDR3 protein. The sample has a few hundred thousand distinct CDR3 sequences, more than 20% seen once. The sequenced sample consisted of PBMCs. The receptors stem from a human donor in good health (CMV status not recorded). Some clones in this sample may be carry-over from other donors' samples.

This clonotype was picked up a small number of times. The chain employs TRBV7-8 and TRBJ2-3; D may correspond to TRBD1 or TRBD2 (5 bases each). V was cut by 0 bases and J by 6 bases, with 19 bases left in between. Germline lookup yields CDR1 SGHVS and CDR2 FQNEAQ. The CDR3 is 17 amino acids. The CDR3 nucleotides read TGTGCCAGCAGCTTAGCGTTGGGGACCCGGCCCGACGATACGCAGTATTTT. Its translation is CASSLALGTRPDDTQYF.

This clonotype has more than one count but fewer than ten. The chain recombines TRBV10-3 with TRBJ1-5; D call uncertain. This CDR3 has 13 amino acids. V dropped 0 bases and J dropped 11 bases, with 11 bases sitting between them. Germline V gene lookup returns CDR1 ENHRY and CDR2 SYGVKD. CDR3 coding DNA: TGTGCCATCAGTGAGTCGGCCCTCCTAACCCAGCATTTT. Encoded protein: CAISESALLTQHF.

This clonotype was counted a few times. The CDR3 DNA is TGCGCCAGCAGCCCTGCCCAGACAGGGGGCTTGAGGGAGACCCAGTACTTC. Translation: CASSPAQTGGLRETQYF. The chain joins TRBV4-1 to TRBJ2-5; 10 nucleotides align to TRBD1. This CDR3 is built from 17 residues. Germline CDR1 and CDR2: MGHRA and YSYEKL. With V trimmed by 4 bases and J by 5 bases, 13 bases remained unmatched.

This clonotype has ten or more counts. The chain recombines TRBV7-2 with TRBJ2-5, with 9 bases lining up with TRBD2. Unmatched junction bases numbered 9, after V lost 6 bases and J lost 7 bases. This CDR3 contains 14 residues. The germline gives CDR1 SGHTA, CDR2 FQGNSA. In nucleotides, the CDR3 is TGTGCCAGCAGGGGGAATAGCGGGAGCGGGACCCAGTACTTC. Its translation is CASRGNSGSGTQYF.

This chain connects TRBV28 to TRBJ1-2; D remains unclear. Germline V gene data show CDR1 as MDHEN and CDR2 as SYDVKM. This CDR3 region has 17 residues. V lost 3 bases to trimming and J lost 4 bases, with 21 bases between them. The CDR3 DNA reads as TGTGCCAGCAGTTTGAGCTCCGTGGAGGTCCCCCTCTATGGCTACACCTTC. This translates into CASSLSSVEVPLYGYTF.

The table lists this clonotype with a few counts. The chain links TRBV6-2 or TRBV6-3 to TRBJ1-2; D not resolved. Trimming took 2 bases from V and 3 from J, leaving 10 bases between them. Germline CDR1 and CDR2: MNHEY and SVGEGT. The CDR3 is made up of 14 amino acids. The CDR3 here is CASSYVGNDYGYTF. CDR3 DNA sequence: TGTGCCAGCAGTTACGTGGGCAATGACTATGGCTACACCTTC.

The V gene is TRBV18, the J gene TRBJ2-5; unclear D gene. Germline CDR1 and CDR2: KGHSH and LQKENI. The CDR3 runs to 13 residues. V shed 4 bases and J shed 4 bases, with 10 bases lying between them. In nucleotides, the CDR3 is TGTGCCAGCTCACGCTCGGTGGGAGAGACCCAGTACTTC. This codes for CASSRSVGETQYF.

Remarks on this clonotype: Because the CDR3's place on the DNA is in doubt, the DNA is left out and the CDR3 is given as listed by TCRdb. The CDR3 spells CASTVVGQGAFIHF. The V and J genes are TRBV28 and TRBJ2-7; the table's D call TRBD1 went unverified against the DNA. The CDR3 is 14 amino acids in total, end residues counted. In germline, CDR1 is MDHEN, CDR2 SYDVKM.